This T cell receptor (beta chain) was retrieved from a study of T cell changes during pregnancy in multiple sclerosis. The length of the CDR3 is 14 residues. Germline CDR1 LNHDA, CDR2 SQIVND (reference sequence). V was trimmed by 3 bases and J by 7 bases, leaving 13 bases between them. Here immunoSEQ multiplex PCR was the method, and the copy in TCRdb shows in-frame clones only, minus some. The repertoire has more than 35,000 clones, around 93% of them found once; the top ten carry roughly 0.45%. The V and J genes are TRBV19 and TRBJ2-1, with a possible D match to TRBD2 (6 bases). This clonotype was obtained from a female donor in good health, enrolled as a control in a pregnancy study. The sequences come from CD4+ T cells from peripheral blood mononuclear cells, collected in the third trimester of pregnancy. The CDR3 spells CASSITGTGNEQFF. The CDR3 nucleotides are TGTGCCAGTAGTATTACCGGGACTGGTAATGAGCAGTTCTTC.